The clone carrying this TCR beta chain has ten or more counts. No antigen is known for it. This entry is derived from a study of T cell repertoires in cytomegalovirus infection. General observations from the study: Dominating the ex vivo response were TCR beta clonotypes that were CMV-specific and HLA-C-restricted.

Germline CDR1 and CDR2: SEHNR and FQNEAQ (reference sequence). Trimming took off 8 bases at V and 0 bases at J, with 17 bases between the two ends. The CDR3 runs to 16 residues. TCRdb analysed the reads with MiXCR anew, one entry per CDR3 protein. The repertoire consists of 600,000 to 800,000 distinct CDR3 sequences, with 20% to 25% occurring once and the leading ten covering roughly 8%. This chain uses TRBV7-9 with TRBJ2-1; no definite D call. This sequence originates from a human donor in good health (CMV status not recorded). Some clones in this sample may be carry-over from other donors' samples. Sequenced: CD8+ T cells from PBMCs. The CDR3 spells CASGSRRQSSYNEQFF. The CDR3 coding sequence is TGTGCCAGCGGTAGCCGACGGCAGAGCTCCTACAATGAGCAGTTCTTC.